Here is one T cell receptor beta chain with its context. These data originate in a study of T cell changes during pregnancy in multiple sclerosis. The CDR3 is 11 residues long. Germline CDR1 reads WSHSY; CDR2 reads SAAADI. V lost 8 bases to trimming and J lost 7 bases, with 12 bases between them. TCRdb's table, derived via immunoSEQ multiplex PCR, lists solely in-frame clones and lacks some. The table records around 10,000 clones, approximately 90% of them present only once. This specimen consisted of CD8+ T cells from peripheral blood mononuclear cells, obtained in the first trimester of pregnancy. The receptor was isolated from a female donor in good health, enrolled as a control in a pregnancy study. The chain uses TRBV10-2 and TRBJ2-7, with D perhaps matching TRBD2 (6 bases). This CDR3 reads CASLDRGEQYF. The CDR3 bases are TGCGCCAGCCTAGACCGGGGGGAGCAGTACTTC.